This T cell receptor beta chain was identified during a study of T cell responses to AZD1222 COVID-19 vaccine. TCRdb's table, derived via immunoSEQ multiplex PCR, lists solely in-frame clones and lacks some. The data hold around 140,000 clones, with around 90% observed a single time. V gave up 3 bases and J gave up 3 bases; unmatched junction bases: 8. CDR1 and CDR2 from the germline V gene are LGHNA and YSLEER. This CDR3 is 16 amino acids long. Note on this clone: Its antigen is as yet unknown.

Study-wide results and limits: Only a handful of AZD1222 recipients were seropositive at baseline. Spike as a whole was targeted by vaccine-associated CD4 TCRs, dominant at 160-218 and 743-854.

Both about-4-week and about-12-week second-dose recipients were combined. This clonotype originated in an adult who received the AZD1222 COVID-19 vaccine. V is TRBV4-3 and J is TRBJ2-1; 7 bases line up with TRBD1. The sequenced sample was peripheral blood, obtained 28 days after the second AZD1222 dose. The CDR3 region is CASSQGDSYIYNEQFF. The CDR3 DNA is TGCGCCAGCAGCCAGGGGGACAGCTACATCTACAATGAGCAGTTCTTC.